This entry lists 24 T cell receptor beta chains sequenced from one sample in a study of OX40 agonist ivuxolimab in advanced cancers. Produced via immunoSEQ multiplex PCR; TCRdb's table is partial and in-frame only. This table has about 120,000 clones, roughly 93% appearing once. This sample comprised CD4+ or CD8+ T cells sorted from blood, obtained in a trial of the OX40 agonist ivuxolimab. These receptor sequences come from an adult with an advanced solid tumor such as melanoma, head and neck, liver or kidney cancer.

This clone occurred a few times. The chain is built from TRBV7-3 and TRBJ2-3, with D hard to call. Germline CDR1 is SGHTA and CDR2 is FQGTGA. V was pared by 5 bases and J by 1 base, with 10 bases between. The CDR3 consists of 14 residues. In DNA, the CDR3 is TGTGCCAGCAGCCGGGTACAAGGCACAGATACGCAGTATTTT. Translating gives CASSRVQGTDTQYF.

The DNA of the CDR3 is TGTGCCAGCAGTTCTAGGGTGGGCAATACCTACGAGCAGTACTTC. It encodes CASSSRVGNTYEQYF. The chain links TRBV7-2 to TRBJ2-7; D is ambiguous. Trimming took 6 bases from V and 2 from J, leaving 17 bases between them. The CDR3 runs 15 residues. Germline CDR1 and CDR2: SGHTA and FQGNSA.

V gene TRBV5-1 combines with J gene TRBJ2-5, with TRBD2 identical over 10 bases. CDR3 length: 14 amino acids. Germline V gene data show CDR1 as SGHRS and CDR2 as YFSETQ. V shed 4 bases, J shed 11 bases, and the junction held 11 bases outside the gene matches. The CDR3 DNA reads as TGCGCCAGCAGCCTATCTTCTAGCGGGGGTCGTCAGTACTTC. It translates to CASSLSSSGGRQYF.

CDR3 in DNA: TGTGCCAGCAGCAAACCTACAGGGTCCCGGCCTGAAGCTTTCTTT. This sequence encodes CASSKPTGSRPEAFF. V and J are TRBV5-6 and TRBJ1-1; a possible D gene is TRBD1 (6 bases). V lost 4 bases, J lost 6 bases, and 19 bases lay in between. Germline CDR1 reads SGHDT; CDR2 reads YYEEEE. The CDR3 is 15 residues long.

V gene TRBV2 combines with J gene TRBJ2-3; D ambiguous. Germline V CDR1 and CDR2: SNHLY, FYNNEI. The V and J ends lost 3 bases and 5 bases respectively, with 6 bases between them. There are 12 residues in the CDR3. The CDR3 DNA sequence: TGTGCCAGCAGTGATTACGGAGATACGCAGTATTTT. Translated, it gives CASSDYGDTQYF.

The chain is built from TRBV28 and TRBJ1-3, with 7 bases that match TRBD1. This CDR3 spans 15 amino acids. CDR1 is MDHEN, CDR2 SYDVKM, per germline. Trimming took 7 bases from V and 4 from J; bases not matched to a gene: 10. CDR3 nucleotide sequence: TGTGCCAGCACCCCGACAGGGAAAGGCGGAAACACCATATATTTT. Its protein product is CASTPTGKGGNTIYF.

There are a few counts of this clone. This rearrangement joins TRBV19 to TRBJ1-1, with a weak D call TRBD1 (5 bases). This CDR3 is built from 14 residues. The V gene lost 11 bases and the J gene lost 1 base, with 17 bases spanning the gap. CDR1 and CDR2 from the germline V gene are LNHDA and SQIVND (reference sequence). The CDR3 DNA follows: TGTGCCTCCCATGGGGCAGGGTCGAACACTGAAGCTTTCTTT. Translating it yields CASHGAGSNTEAFF.

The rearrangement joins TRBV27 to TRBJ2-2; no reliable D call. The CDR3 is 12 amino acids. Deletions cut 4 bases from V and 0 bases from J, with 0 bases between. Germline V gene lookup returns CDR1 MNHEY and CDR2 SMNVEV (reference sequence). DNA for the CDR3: TGTGCCAGCAGTTCGAACACCGGGGAGCTGTTTTTT. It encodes CASSSNTGELFF.

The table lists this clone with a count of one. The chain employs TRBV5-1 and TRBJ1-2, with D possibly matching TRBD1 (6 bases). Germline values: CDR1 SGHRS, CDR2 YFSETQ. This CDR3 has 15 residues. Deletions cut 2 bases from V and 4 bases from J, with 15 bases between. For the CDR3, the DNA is TGCGCCAGCAGCTTAGGGGGGCTCGGAAGCTATGGCTACACCTTC. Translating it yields CASSLGGLGSYGYTF.

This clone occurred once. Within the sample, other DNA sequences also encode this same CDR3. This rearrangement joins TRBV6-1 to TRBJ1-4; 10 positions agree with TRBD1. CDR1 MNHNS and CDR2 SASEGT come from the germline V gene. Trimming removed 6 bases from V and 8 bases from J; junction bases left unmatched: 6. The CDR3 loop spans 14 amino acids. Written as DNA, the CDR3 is TGTGCCAGCAGAATGACAGGGGGCCCCGAAAAACTGTTTTTT. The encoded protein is CASRMTGGPEKLFF.

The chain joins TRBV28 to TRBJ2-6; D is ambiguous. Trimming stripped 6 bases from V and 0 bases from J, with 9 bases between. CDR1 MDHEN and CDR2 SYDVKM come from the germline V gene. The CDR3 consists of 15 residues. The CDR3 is CASSEPYSGANVLTF. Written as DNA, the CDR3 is TGTGCCAGCAGCGAACCCTACTCTGGGGCCAACGTCCTGACTTTC.

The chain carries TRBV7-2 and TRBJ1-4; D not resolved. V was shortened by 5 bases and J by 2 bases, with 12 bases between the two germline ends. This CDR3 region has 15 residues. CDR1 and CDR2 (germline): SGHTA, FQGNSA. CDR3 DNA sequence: TGTGCCAGCAGCCAGAGGAGGGCGACTAATGAAAAACTGTTTTTT. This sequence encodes CASSQRRATNEKLFF.

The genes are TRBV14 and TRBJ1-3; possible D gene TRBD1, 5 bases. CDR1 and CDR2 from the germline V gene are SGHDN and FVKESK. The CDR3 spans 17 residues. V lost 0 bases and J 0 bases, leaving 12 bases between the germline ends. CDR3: CASSQDLGVISGNTIYF. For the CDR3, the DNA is TGTGCCAGCAGCCAAGATCTGGGGGTTATCTCTGGAAACACCATATATTTT.

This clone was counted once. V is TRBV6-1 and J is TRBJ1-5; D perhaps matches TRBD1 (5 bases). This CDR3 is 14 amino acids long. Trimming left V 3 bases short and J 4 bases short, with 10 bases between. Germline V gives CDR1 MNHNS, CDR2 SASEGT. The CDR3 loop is CASSDPRANQPQHF. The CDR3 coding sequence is TGTGCCAGCAGTGACCCCAGGGCGAATCAGCCCCAGCATTTT.

CDR3 amino acids: CASSTGTSTGELFF. CDR3 sequence (DNA): TGTGCCAGTAGTACCGGGACAAGCACCGGGGAGCTGTTTTTT. V gene TRBV19 combines with J gene TRBJ2-2; D may be TRBD1 (6 bases). Germline V gene lookup returns CDR1 LNHDA and CDR2 SQIVND (reference sequence). The V and J ends lost 4 bases and 4 bases respectively, with 10 bases between them. The CDR3 extends over 14 amino acids.

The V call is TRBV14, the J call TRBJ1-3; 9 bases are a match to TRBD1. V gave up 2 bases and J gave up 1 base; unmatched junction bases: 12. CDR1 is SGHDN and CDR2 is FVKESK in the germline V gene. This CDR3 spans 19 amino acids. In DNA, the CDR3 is TGTGCCAGCAGCCAACGGACCCCGGGACAGGGTTGGTCTGGAAACACCATATATTTT. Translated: CASSQRTPGQGWSGNTIYF.

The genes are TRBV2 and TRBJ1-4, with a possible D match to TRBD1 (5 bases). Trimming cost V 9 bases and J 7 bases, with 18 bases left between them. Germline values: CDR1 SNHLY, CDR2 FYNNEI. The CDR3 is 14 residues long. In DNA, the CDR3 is TGTGCCAGAAGCACGGGCAATGGGGGTGAAAAACTGTTTTTT. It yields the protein CARSTGNGGEKLFF.

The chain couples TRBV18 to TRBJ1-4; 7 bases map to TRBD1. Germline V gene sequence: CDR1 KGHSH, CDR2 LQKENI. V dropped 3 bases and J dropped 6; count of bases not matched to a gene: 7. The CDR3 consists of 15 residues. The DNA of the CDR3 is TGTGCCAGCTCACCGGGGACAGAAGATTATGAAAAACTGTTTTTT. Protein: CASSPGTEDYEKLFF.

This CDR3 is CASSLAGVNSPLHF. The CDR3 nucleotides are TGTGCCAGCAGCTTGGCTGGGGTTAATTCACCCCTCCACTTT. This sequence joins TRBV5-6 and TRBJ1-6; D ambiguous. V lost 0 bases to trimming and J lost 6 bases, with 7 bases between them. Germline CDR1 and CDR2: SGHDT and YYEEEE. There are 14 residues in the CDR3.

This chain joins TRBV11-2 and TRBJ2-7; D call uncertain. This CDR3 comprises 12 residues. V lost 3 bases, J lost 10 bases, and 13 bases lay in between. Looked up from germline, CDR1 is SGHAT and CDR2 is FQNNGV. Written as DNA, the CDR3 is TGTGCCAGCAGCTTCATGGACCTAAGACAGTACTTC. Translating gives CASSFMDLRQYF.

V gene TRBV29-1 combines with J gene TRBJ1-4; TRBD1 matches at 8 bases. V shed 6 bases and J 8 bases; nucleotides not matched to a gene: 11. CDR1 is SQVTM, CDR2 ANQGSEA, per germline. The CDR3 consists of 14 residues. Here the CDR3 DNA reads TGCAGCGTCCGTGACAGGGGAGGATACGAAAAACTGTTTTTT. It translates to CSVRDRGGYEKLFF.

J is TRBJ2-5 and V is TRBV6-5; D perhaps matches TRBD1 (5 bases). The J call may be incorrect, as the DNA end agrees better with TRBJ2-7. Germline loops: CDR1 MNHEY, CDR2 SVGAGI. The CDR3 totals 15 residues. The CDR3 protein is CASSYSGRAGYEQYF. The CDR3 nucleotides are TGTGCCAGCAGTTACTCGGGCAGGGCCGGCTACGAGCAGTACTTC.

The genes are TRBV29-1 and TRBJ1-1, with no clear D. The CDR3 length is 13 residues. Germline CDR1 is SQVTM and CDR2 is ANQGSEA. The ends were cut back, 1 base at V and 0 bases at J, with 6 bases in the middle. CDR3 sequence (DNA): TGCAGCGTTGAAGTGGGAATGAACACTGAAGCTTTCTTT. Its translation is CSVEVGMNTEAFF.

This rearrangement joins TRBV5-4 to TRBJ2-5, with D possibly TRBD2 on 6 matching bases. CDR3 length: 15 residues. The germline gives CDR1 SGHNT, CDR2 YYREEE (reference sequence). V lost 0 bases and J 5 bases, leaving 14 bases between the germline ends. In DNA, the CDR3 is TGTGCCAGCAGCTTGGGCGGGGCCCTCCGGGAGACCCAGTACTTC. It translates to CASSLGGALRETQYF.